The T cell receptor beta chain described here comes from a study of T cell responses to AZD1222 COVID-19 vaccine. Study-wide findings and caveats: Two doses of AZD1222 preceded a rise in Spike-specific TCR breadth and depth. Nearly half of spike-specific TCRs reportedly target unmutated variant regions.

Generated by immunoSEQ multiplex PCR, the TCRdb table keeps only in-frame clones and is missing some. The data contain some 110,000 clones, more than 75% of them singletons. Notes on this clone: Antigen specificity is unknown.

Here the sequenced sample was peripheral blood, taken 28 days after the second dose of the MenACWY control vaccine. The sequence was collected from an adult who received the MenACWY meningococcal vaccine as a control.

CDR3 nucleotides: TGTGCCAGCAGCGCCAGACTAGCACAGAATGAGCAGTTCTTC. Its protein is CASSARLAQNEQFF. The chain links TRBV9 to TRBJ2-1; 7 nucleotides match TRBD2. This CDR3 is 14 amino acids long. Germline CDR1 SGDLS, CDR2 YYNGEE. The V gene end was trimmed by 3 bases and the J gene end by 7 bases; junction bases not matched to a gene: 7.